A selection of T cell receptor beta chains follows, all from one sample in a study of blood T cell repertoires in COVID-19. Data came from immunoSEQ multiplex PCR; TCRdb stores just in-frame clones and leaves some out. Among 200,000 to 250,000 clones listed, 86% were seen once. Sequences were obtained from peripheral blood. The receptors shown here come from a man between 60 and 75 years old with acute or convalescent COVID-19. The CDR3 runs from the conserved cysteine through the conserved F or W.

length | J | V | CDR3
13 | TRBJ2-5 | TRBV18 | CASSPSGLETQYF
15 | TRBJ1-1 | TRBV6-5 | CASRDLADKNTEAFF
18 | TRBJ2-4 | TRBV9 | CASSVDAGQASLGDIQYF
16 | TRBJ1-2 | TRBV11-3 | CASSFADSLSNYGYTF
15 | TRBJ2-5 | TRBV9 | CASSGSGRPQETQYF
16 | TRBJ2-7 | TRBV11-2 | CASSLGSALGDYEQYF
17 | TRBJ1-1 | TRBV5-1 | CASSPVPGQGRWTEAFF
16 | TRBJ2-5 | TRBV7-9 | CASSRLDSTVQETQYF
13 | TRBJ1-1 | TRBV5-4 | CASSFTGGNEAFF
16 | TRBJ2-1 | TRBV7-3 | CASTNSGTSGRYEQFF
16 | TRBJ1-2 | TRBV19 | CASSIGAGQRIGGYTF
15 | TRBJ2-1 | TRBV14 | CASSFRDREYNEQFF
18 | TRBJ2-2 | TRBV9 | CASSLSPGTSGNTGELFF
18 | TRBJ1-1 | TRBV4-2 | CASSQRLAGTVMNTEAFF
20 | TRBJ1-5 | TRBV7-3 | CASSPPGPLVPFYSNQPQHF
16 | TRBJ1-4 | TRBV7-6 | CASSLMAQGFSEKLFF
14 | TRBJ1-2 | TRBV4-3 | CASSQDNRASGYTF
14 | TRBJ2-1 | TRBV6-5 | CASRISGSVNEQFF
17 | TRBJ1-1 | TRBV7-2 | CASSLALQGHRGTEAFF
13 | TRBJ1-1 | TRBV19 | CASSAGGGTEAFF
17 | TRBJ2-3 | TRBV13 | CASSLVPSGRFTDTQYF
16 | TRBJ2-7 | TRBV19 | CASSSPAGQGADEQYF
19 | TRBJ1-2 | TRBV28 | CASRDQTRDRGRVNYGYTF
18 | TRBJ1-5 | TRBV19 | CASSIARRTRGSNQPQHF
17 | TRBJ2-7 | TRBV19 | CASSIGPSGRTVYEQYF